The T cell receptor beta chain described here comes from a study of cytomegalovirus exposure and HLA in healthy donors. Background on the study: Counted in an early data release were approximately 80 million unique TCRs from HLA-typed donors.

The PCR employed 60 Vbeta primers together with 13 Jbeta primers. Profiling relied on immunoSEQ multiplex PCR, and the TCRdb table lists in-frame clones only, not all of them. Of nearly 100,000 clones listed, 60% to 80% are singletons. Whole-study results and caveats: CMV serostatus stood as the only immune exposure information on hand. In a later analysis, 15,000 to 20,000 TCR beta sequences were associated with HLA alleles at 0.05 false discovery rate. According to an earlier analysis, most TCR beta V segments yielded productive rearrangements about 87% or about 30% of the time.

This clone was detected only a few times. Its antigen is still unknown. Sequenced sample: PBMCs. The source of this sequence is a woman aged 60-70 years in good health and CMV-seropositive.

This CDR3 is CASVQGAMDEQYF. The CDR3 nucleotides read TGTGCCAGCGTCCAGGGGGCCATGGACGAGCAGTACTTC. The chain employs TRBV5-6 and TRBJ2-7, with 8 bases identical to TRBD1. Germline V gives CDR1 SGHDT, CDR2 YYEEEE. V shed 7 bases, J shed 5 bases, and the junction held 8 bases outside the gene matches. This CDR3 has 13 residues. Looking up the rest from reference TRBV5-6 and TRBJ2-7 gives the full variable domain: DAGVTQSPTHLIKTRGQQVTLRCSPKSGHDTVSWYQQALGQGPQFIFQYYEEEERQRGNFPDRFSGHQFPNYSSELNVNALLLGDSALYLCASVQGAMDEQYFGPGTRLTVT.